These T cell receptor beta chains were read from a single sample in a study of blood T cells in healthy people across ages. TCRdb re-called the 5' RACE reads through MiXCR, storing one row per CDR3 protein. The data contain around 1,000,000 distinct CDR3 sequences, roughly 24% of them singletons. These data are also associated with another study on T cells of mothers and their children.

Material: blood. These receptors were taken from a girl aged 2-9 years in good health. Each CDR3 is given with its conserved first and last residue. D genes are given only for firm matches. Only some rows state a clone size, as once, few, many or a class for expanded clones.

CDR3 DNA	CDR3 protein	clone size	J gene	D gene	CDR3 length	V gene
TGTGCCAGCAGTCCCGTTCATAACTATGGCTACACCTTC	CASSPVHNYGYTF	NA	TRBJ1-2	NA	13	TRBV6-5
TGCAGTGCTAAGAGGGGAAGGAACACTGAAGCTTTCTTT	CSAKRGRNTEAFF	once	TRBJ1-1	NA	13	TRBV20-1
TGTGCCAGCAGTTTCCAGGGACTAGCGGGGGAGCAGTTCTTC	CASSFQGLAGEQFF	NA	TRBJ2-1	TRBD2	14	TRBV28
TGTGCCAGCAGCCCCGTAGCGACCTACGAGCAGTACTTC	CASSPVATYEQYF	NA	TRBJ2-7	NA	13	TRBV28
TGTGCCAGCAGCTTAAGTAACCCCCGAGAAGCTTTCTTT	CASSLSNPREAFF	NA	TRBJ1-1	NA	13	TRBV7-8
TGTGCCAGCACCCTGGGGGGGCTTAACACTGAAGCTTTCTTT	CASTLGGLNTEAFF	few	TRBJ1-1	NA	14	TRBV7-9
TGCGCCAGCAGCCAAGACGAGCAGGGGGAGGGCTATGGCTACACCTTC	CASSQDEQGEGYGYTF	few	TRBJ1-2	TRBD1	16	TRBV4-1
TGTGCCAGCAGCTTAGGACATAGCTCCTACGAGCAGTACTTC	CASSLGHSSYEQYF	many	TRBJ2-7	NA	14	TRBV5-5
TGTGCCAGCAGCTTCCGGACAGGGGAAGAGACCCAGTACTTC	CASSFRTGEETQYF	few	TRBJ2-5	TRBD1	14	TRBV7-2
TGTGCCAGCAGTTCCGCCACAGGGCCGACCCAGCATTTT	CASSSATGPTQHF	NA	TRBJ1-5	NA	13	TRBV28
TGTGCCAGCAGCGATTCCGTTTATGGCTACACCTTC	CASSDSVYGYTF	few	TRBJ1-2	NA	12	TRBV9
TGCAGCGCGCTGGGAGCGCCTGTTGGAGATACGCAGTATTTT	CSALGAPVGDTQYF	few	TRBJ2-3	NA	14	TRBV29-1
TGTGCCAGTTCGGGACAGGGCAATTACAATGAGCAGTTCTTC	CASSGQGNYNEQFF	many	TRBJ2-1	TRBD1	14	TRBV19
TGTGCCAGCAGCTCCACAAGTACACCGAACTATGGCTACACCTTC	CASSSTSTPNYGYTF	few	TRBJ1-2	NA	15	TRBV7-9
TGTGCCAGCAGTCCACCCCTAAATGAAAAACTGTTTTTT	CASSPPLNEKLFF	NA	TRBJ1-4	NA	13	TRBV12-3/TRBV12-4
TGTGCCATCAGTGGGAAGGCCTACGAGCAGTACTTC	CAISGKAYEQYF	few	TRBJ2-7	NA	12	TRBV10-3
TGTGCCAGCAGTCGAACGGGACTAGCGGGGGCCGGGGGAGAGACCCAGTACTTC	CASSRTGLAGAGGETQYF	NA	TRBJ2-5	TRBD2	18	TRBV7-9
TGTGCCAGCAGGACGGATCGCGCGGAGACCAAAAACATTCAGTACTTC	CASRTDRAETKNIQYF	NA	TRBJ2-4	NA	16	TRBV4-2
TGTGCCAGCAGTTCCACTAATTTGGGGAGCTCCTACGAGCAGTACTTC	CASSSTNLGSSYEQYF	NA	TRBJ2-7	NA	16	TRBV28
TGTGCCAGCAGCCTTGGACGGGCCCCAACTAATGAAAAACTGTTTTTT	CASSLGRAPTNEKLFF	NA	TRBJ1-4	NA	16	TRBV5-6
TGTGCCAGCAGCCGCAGGGTCTATGGCTACACCTTC	CASSRRVYGYTF	NA	TRBJ1-2	NA	12	TRBV7-2
TGTGCCATCTGTGACAGGCCATTCACCGGGGAGCTGTTTTTT	CAICDRPFTGELFF	NA	TRBJ2-2	NA	14	TRBV28
TGCGCCGGCAGCCAAGATCGGCTAGCAGAGGCCACAGATACGCAGTATTTT	CAGSQDRLAEATDTQYF	NA	TRBJ2-3	NA	17	TRBV4-1
TGTGCCATCGGCCCCGACGGAATGAATGAAAAACTGTTTTTT	CAIGPDGMNEKLFF	NA	TRBJ1-4	NA	14	TRBV10-3
TGTGCCAGCAGTTTAATACAGGGGGCCGTACTATATGGCTACACCTTC	CASSLIQGAVLYGYTF	NA	TRBJ1-2	TRBD1	16	TRBV12-3/TRBV12-4
TGTGCCAGCAGCTTAGCCGGGGGGGTAGGATCCTCCTACAATGAGCAGTTCTTC	CASSLAGGVGSSYNEQFF	NA	TRBJ2-1	TRBD2	18	TRBV11-1
TGCAGCGGGTCGAGGCTAGCGGAGGGGAATGAGCAGTTCTTC	CSGSRLAEGNEQFF	NA	TRBJ2-1	TRBD2	14	TRBV29-1
TGCGCCAGCAGCTTGGAGGGGACAGGGTCCTACAATGAGCAGTTCTTC	CASSLEGTGSYNEQFF	few	TRBJ2-1	TRBD1	16	TRBV5-1
TGCAGCGTTTCTGGACAAAACTATGGCTACACCTTC	CSVSGQNYGYTF	few	TRBJ1-2	NA	12	TRBV29-1
TGTGCCAGCAGCGTAGAGGGGGACACCATATATTTT	CASSVEGDTIYF	NA	TRBJ1-3	NA	12	TRBV9
TGTGCCAGCAGCCCTCATGGACGGGGCGATGAGCAGTTCTTC	CASSPHGRGDEQFF	few	TRBJ2-1	NA	14	TRBV7-9